The source of this T cell receptor (beta chain) is a study of cytomegalovirus exposure and HLA in healthy donors. Findings of the study overall: Segments of the TCR beta V type were, in most cases, productive about 87% or about 30% of the time in an earlier analysis. The authors later linked a missense DCLRE1C variant to TCR beta V- and J-gene trimming.

With 60 Vbeta and 13 Jbeta primers, the PCR was carried out. TCRdb's copy holds only in-frame clones and misses some; the assay was immunoSEQ multiplex PCR. Here the sample spans about 140,000 clones, more than 60% being singletons. Notes on this clone: Its matching antigen is unknown.

The germline gives CDR1 SGHRS, CDR2 YFSETQ. The CDR3 has 16 residues. Trimming removed 1 base at V and 1 base at J, with 9 bases between. The sequencing input was PBMCs. This chain joins TRBV5-1 and TRBJ2-6; D not resolved. This sequence was found in a female donor in good health and CMV-seronegative. CDR3 nucleotides: TGCGCCAGCAGCTTGTACCCAGGATCTGGGGCCAACGTCCTGACTTTC. Encoded protein: CASSLYPGSGANVLTF.